This TCR beta chain was obtained from a study of blood T cell repertoires in COVID-19. Study context: PBMCs, B-cell-depleted T cells, or T cells were the source of the cDNA or gDNA that made up the material.

The authors' processing: How many nucleated cells were present was estimated from reference gene primer amplification. Sequencing was performed with immunoSEQ multiplex PCR; in TCRdb, only in-frame clones are kept and a portion is missing. V and J calls and clone size are given by that table; D and trimming were obtained from the DNA. The sample lists around 150,000 clones, roughly 86% occurring once. Germline V gene lookup returns CDR1 ENHRY and CDR2 SYGVKD. The CDR3 has 12 amino acids. The V and J ends lost 6 bases and 7 bases respectively, with 10 bases between them. This clonotype originated in a woman aged 60-75 years who had recovered from COVID-19. The chain joins TRBV10-3 to TRBJ2-1, with a tentative D call TRBD1 (5 bases). Sequenced material: peripheral blood. CDR3 DNA: TGTGCCATCAGAGTTGCAGGGAATGAGCAGTTCTTC. Amino acid sequence: CAIRVAGNEQFF.